This T cell receptor (beta chain) stems from a study of cytotoxic CD8 clonotypes in ibrutinib-treated CLL (dated by TCRdb to 2020 to 2023). Regarding the research as a whole: In this cohort, over 14 patients were treatment-naive and ten to twelve were relapsed/refractory, while 17 to 18 had unmutated IGHV. On average, each sample had 255,043 productive templates and more than 85,000 productive rearrangements. Every remission and progressive disease sample was obtained while ibrutinib was still being received by the patients. Samples at response were collected after a median of 12 months of treatment, with a range of about 6 to 36 months. Longitudinal samples were obtainable from 26 of the 86 participants in the trial. Responses were partial in roughly 24 patients and complete in 2; after median around 68 months follow-up, some 15 stayed in remission and about twelve progressed. Cryopreserved peripheral blood mononuclear cells were obtained prior to treatment, at the time of response, and at either disease progression or sustained remission.

V loses 3 bases of germline sequence and J loses 2 bases, and the interval between the two ends is 13 bases. The germline V gene (reference sequence) supplies CDR1 GTSNPN and CDR2 SVGIG. From its cysteine to its phenylalanine, the CDR3 spans 15 amino acids. The read is trimmed to its CDR3 DNA, 45 bases read in frame from base 1. Results the study describes overall, beyond this receptor: Clonality rose at ibrutinib response, remained stable during sustained remission, and dropped back toward baseline at progression. Lymph node repertoires were not examined, and the timing of sampling was not matched between patients in sustained remission and those whose disease progressed. Public clonotypes were rare and either shrank or stayed stable during treatment, and the rise in clonality at ibrutinib response reflected expansion of private clonotypes. Baseline clonality exceeded that of age-matched healthy donors and correlated strongly with circulating CD8+ T-cell counts.

The label giving this sample's time point can be read as: more than 10 months on ibrutinib. For TCR beta library preparation, roughly 2.1 micrograms of genomic DNA were isolated from cryopreserved PBMCs. High-throughput TCR beta sequencing was performed on longitudinal blood samples from CLL patients receiving ibrutinib monotherapy. The patients were enrolled in a single-center, open-label phase 2 trial of ibrutinib monotherapy. The goal of deep resolution MiSeq sequencing was a depth between 1 in 1 million and 1 in 200,000 T cells, and coverage averaged 10x per clonotype. The immunoSEQ hsTCRB Kit was used to generate TCR beta libraries. Concerning the study's data processing: Data were analyzed with ImmunoSEQ Data Assistant and ImmunoSEQ Analyzer, with V, D and J genes assigned per IMGT definitions. Clonality was computed as one minus normalized Shannon entropy of productive rearrangement frequencies, ranging from 0 to 1. Only overrepresented clonotypes making up at least 0.05% of the repertoire of each patient were included in the public clonotype analysis. Approximately 14 age-matched healthy donor repertoires from immuneACCESS served as clonality controls. The table comes from immuneACCESS by way of TCRdb, which keeps in-frame sequences with V and J called. Part of the clones is missing from these tables; in studies checked, under half for an unresolved V gene and the rest for unknown reasons. V and J calls and clone size are copied from that table; D and trimming were computed from the DNA. This sample comprises under 200,000 clones, more than 75% of them detected only once. Together, the top ten hold roughly 2% of the sample.

A word on this clone: Its antigen is currently not known. No clone much larger than this one lies a single base away; base qualities are absent.

The clonotype was recovered from a human donor with chronic lymphocytic leukemia. The sample in question was PBMCs, obtained after 12 months of ibrutinib treatment. The rearrangement joined TRBV30 to TRBJ1-4; no confident D gene assignment can be made. The DNA sequence is as follows: TGTGCCTGGAGCGGTTCCACGCGTACTAATGAAAAACTGTTTTTT. The encoded protein is CAWSGSTRTNEKLFF.